This record covers a single T cell receptor beta chain. Looked up from germline, CDR1 is KGHDR and CDR2 is SFDVKD. The CDR3 sequence is 13 residues long. The ends lost 8 bases at V and 6 bases at J; junction bases unmatched: 8. These data originate in a study of CD8 T cells in Susac syndrome. RNA in amounts of about 0.5 to 1 ug was reverse transcribed with random hexamers. TCRdb reprocessed the immunoSEQ multiplex PCR reads via MiXCR and lists one record per CDR3 protein. This sample yields about 150,000 distinct CDR3 sequences, of which roughly 96% are seen a single time; 0.13% to 0.15% belongs to the top ten.

The sequenced sample consisted of CD8+ T cells from PBMCs. The chain uses TRBV24-1 and TRBJ2-5, with TRBD1 identical over 7 bases. The clonotype comes from a human donor with multiple sclerosis. Here the CDR3 reads CATTRFRGKTQYF. CDR3 sequence (DNA): TGTGCCACCACCCGATTCAGGGGGAAGACCCAGTACTTC.